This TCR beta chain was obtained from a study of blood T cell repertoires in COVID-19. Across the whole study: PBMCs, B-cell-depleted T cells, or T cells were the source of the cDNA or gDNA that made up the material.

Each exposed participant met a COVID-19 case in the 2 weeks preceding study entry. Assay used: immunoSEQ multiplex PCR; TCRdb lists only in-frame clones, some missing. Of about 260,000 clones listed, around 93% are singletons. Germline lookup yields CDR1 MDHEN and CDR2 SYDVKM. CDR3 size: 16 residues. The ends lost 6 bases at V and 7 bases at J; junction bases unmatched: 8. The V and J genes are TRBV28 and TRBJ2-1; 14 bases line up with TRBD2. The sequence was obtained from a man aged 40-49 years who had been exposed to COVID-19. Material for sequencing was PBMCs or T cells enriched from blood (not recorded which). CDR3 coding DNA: TGTGCCAGCAGGTTGGGACTAGCGGGAGTGAGGAATGAGCAGTTCTTC. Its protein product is CASRLGLAGVRNEQFF.